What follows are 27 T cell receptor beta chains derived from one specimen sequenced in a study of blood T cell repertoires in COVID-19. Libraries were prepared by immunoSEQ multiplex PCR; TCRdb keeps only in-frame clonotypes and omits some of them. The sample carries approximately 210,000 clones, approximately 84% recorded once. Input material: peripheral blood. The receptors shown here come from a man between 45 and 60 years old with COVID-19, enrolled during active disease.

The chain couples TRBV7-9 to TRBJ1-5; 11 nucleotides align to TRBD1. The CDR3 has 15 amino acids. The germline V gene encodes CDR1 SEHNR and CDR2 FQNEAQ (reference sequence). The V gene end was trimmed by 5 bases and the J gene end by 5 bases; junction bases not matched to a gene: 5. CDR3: CASSPGQGAYQPQHF. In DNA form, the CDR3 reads TGTGCCAGCAGCCCCGGACAGGGGGCTTATCAGCCCCAGCATTTT.

DNA for the CDR3: TGTGCCAGCAGCTCCACCCGACAGGGTCCTAACTATGGCTACACCTTC. This translates into CASSSTRQGPNYGYTF. This chain links TRBV7-9 with TRBJ1-2; 7 nucleotides line up with TRBD1. V lost 4 bases, J lost 0 bases, and 8 bases stayed unmatched. The length of the CDR3 is 16 residues. Germline V gene data show CDR1 as SEHNR and CDR2 as FQNEAQ (reference sequence). Based on the CDR3 plus reference TRBV7-9 and TRBJ1-2, the full variable domain is DTGVSQNPRHKITKRGQNVTFRCDPISEHNRLYWYRQTLGQGPEFLTYFQNEAQLEKSRLLSDRFSAERPKGSFSTLEIQRTEQGDSAMYLCASSSTRQGPNYGYTFGSGTRLTVV.

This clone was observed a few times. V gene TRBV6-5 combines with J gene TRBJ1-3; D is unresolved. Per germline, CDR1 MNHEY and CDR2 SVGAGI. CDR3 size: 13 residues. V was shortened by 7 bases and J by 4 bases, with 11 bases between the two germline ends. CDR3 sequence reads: CASTRPGGNTIYF. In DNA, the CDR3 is TGTGCCAGCACCAGGCCCGGCGGAAACACCATATATTTT.

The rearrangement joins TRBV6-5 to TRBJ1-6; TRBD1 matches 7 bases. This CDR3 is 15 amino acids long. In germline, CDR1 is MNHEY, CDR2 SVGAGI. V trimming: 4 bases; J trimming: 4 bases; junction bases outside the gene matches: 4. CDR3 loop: CASSSRGIYNSPLHF. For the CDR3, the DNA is TGTGCCAGCAGTTCCAGGGGGATTTATAATTCACCCCTCCACTTT.

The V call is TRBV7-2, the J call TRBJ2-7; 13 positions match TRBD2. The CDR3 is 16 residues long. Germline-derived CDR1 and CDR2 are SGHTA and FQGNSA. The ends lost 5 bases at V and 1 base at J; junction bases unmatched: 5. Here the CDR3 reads CASSHPGLAGSYEQYF. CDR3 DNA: TGTGCCAGCAGCCATCCGGGACTAGCGGGGTCCTACGAGCAGTACTTC.

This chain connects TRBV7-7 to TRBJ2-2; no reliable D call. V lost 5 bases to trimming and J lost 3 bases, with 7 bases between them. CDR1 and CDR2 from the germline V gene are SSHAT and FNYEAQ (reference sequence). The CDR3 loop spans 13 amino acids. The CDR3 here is CASSGADTGELFF. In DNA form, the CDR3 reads TGTGCCAGCAGCGGCGCGGACACCGGGGAGCTGTTTTTT.

The CDR3 coding sequence is TGTGCCAGCAGTTCAGGGGGGGGACTAGCGGATTTAAATGAGCAGTTCTTC. Translating gives CASSSGGGLADLNEQFF. The chain links TRBV28 to TRBJ2-1, with 11 bases lining up with TRBD2. The CDR3 is 17 amino acids. Germline CDR1 and CDR2: MDHEN and SYDVKM. The V segment lost 4 bases and the J segment 7 bases; nucleotides outside the gene matches: 12.

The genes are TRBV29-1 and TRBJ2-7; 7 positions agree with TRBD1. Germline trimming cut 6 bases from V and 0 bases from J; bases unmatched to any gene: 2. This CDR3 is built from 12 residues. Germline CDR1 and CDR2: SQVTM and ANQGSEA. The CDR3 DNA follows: TGCAGCGTCAGGACAGGCTCCTACGAGCAGTACTTC. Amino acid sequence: CSVRTGSYEQYF.

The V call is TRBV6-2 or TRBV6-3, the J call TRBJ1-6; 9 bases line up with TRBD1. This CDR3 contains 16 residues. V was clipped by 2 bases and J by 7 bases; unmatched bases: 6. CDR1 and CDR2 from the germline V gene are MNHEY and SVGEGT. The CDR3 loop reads CASSYARQGVNSPLHF. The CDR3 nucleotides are TGTGCCAGCAGTTACGCGAGACAGGGGGTAAATTCACCCCTCCACTTT.

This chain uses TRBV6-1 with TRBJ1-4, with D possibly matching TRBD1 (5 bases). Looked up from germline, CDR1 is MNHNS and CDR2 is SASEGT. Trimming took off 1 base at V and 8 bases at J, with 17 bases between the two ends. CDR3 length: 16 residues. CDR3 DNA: TGTGCCAGCAGTGAAGGATCCCTCCGGGGGGAAGAAAAACTGTTTTTT. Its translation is CASSEGSLRGEEKLFF.

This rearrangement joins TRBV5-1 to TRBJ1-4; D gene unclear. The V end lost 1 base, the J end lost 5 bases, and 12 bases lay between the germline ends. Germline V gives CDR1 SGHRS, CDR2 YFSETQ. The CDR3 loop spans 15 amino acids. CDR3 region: CASSLTVGENEKLFF. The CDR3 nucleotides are TGCGCCAGCAGCTTGACAGTGGGAGAAAATGAAAAACTGTTTTTT.

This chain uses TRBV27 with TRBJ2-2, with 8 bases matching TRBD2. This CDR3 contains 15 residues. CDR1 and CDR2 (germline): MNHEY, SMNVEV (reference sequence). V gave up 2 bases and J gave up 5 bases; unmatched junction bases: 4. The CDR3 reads CASSLRGLETGELFF. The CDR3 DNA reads TGTGCCAGCAGTTTAAGGGGACTAGAAACCGGGGAGCTGTTTTTT.

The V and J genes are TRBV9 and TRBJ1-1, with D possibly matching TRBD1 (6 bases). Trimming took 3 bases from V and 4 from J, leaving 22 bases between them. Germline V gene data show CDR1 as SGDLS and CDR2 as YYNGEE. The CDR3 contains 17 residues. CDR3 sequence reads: CASSAPPQGRVFTEAFF. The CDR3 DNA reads TGTGCCAGCAGCGCTCCGCCACAGGGCAGGGTCTTCACTGAAGCTTTCTTT.

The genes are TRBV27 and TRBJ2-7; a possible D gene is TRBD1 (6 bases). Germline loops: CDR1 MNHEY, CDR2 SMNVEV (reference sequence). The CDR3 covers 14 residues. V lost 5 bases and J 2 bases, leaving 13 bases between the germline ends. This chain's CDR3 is CASSLAGATYEQYF. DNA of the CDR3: TGTGCCAGCAGTCTGGCAGGGGCGACCTACGAGCAGTACTTC.

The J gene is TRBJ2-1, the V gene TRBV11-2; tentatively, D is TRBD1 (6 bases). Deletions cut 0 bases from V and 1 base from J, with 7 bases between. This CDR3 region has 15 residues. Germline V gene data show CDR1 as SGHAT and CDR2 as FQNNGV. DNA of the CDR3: TGTGCCAGCAGCTTAGATCAGGGGTCCTACAATGAGCAGTTCTTC. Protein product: CASSLDQGSYNEQFF.

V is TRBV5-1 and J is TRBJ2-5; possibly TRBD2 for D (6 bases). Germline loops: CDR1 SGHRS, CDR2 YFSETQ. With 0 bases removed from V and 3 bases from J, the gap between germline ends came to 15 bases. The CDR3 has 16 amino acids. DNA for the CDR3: TGCGCCAGCAGCTTGGTGGCGGGAAGCGAAAAAGAGACCCAGTACTTC. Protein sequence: CASSLVAGSEKETQYF.

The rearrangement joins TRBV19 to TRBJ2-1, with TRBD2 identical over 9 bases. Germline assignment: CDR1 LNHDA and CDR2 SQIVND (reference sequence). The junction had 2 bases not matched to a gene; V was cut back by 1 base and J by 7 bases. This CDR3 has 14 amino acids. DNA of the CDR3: TGTGCCAGTAGTATAGGCGGGAGGGCTAATGAGCAGTTCTTC. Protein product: CASSIGGRANEQFF.

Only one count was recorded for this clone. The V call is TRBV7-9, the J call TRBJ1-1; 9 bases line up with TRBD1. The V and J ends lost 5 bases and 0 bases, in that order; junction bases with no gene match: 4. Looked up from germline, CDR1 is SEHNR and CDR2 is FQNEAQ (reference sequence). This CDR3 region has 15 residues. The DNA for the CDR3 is TGTGCCAGCAGCCCTCGACAGGGGGTGAACACTGAAGCTTTCTTT. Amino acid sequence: CASSPRQGVNTEAFF.

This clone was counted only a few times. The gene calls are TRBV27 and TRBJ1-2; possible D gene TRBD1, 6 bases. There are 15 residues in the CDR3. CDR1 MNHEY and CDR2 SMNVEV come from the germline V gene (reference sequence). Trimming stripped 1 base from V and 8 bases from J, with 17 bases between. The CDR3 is CASSLFGGAARGYTF. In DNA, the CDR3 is TGTGCCAGCAGTTTATTTGGGGGCGCGGCGCGGGGCTACACCTTC.

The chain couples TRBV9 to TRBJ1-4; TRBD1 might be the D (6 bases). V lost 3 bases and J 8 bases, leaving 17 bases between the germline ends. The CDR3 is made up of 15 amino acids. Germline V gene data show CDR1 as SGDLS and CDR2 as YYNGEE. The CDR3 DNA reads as TGTGCCAGCAGCGCAAAAACAGGGATGGGAGAAAAACTGTTTTTT. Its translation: CASSAKTGMGEKLFF. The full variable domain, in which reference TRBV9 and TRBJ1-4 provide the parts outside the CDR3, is DSGVTQTPKHLITATGQRVTLRCSPRSGDLSVYWYQQSLDQGLQFLIQYYNGEERAKGNILERFSAQQFPDLHSELNLSSLELGDSALYFCASSAKTGMGEKLFFGSGTQLSVL.

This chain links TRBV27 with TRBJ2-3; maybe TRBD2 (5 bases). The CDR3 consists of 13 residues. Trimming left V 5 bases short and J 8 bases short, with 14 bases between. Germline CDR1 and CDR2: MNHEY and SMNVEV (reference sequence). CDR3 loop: CASSDPGAGTQYF. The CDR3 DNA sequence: TGTGCCAGCAGTGACCCGGGTGCGGGTACGCAGTATTTT.

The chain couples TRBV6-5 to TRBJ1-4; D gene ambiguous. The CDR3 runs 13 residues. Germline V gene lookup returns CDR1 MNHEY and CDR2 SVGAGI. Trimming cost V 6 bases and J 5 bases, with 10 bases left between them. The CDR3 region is CASRWRSNEKLFF. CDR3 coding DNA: TGTGCCAGCAGGTGGCGGAGCAATGAAAAACTGTTTTTT.

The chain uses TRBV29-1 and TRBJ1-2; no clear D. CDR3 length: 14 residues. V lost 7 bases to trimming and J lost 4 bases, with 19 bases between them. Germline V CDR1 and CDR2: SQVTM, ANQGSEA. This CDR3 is CSGGGGGAGYGYTF. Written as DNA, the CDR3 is TGCAGCGGGGGAGGTGGAGGCGCTGGCTATGGCTACACCTTC.

The chain's CDR3 is CASKGVGGNTIYF. In DNA form, the CDR3 reads TGTGCCAGCAAGGGGGTAGGCGGAAACACCATATATTTT. The rearrangement uses TRBV2 and TRBJ1-3; weak D call: TRBD1 (6 bases). The V end was cut by 7 bases, the J end by 4 bases, with 11 bases between. CDR3 length: 13 amino acids. Germline V gene sequence: CDR1 SNHLY, CDR2 FYNNEI.

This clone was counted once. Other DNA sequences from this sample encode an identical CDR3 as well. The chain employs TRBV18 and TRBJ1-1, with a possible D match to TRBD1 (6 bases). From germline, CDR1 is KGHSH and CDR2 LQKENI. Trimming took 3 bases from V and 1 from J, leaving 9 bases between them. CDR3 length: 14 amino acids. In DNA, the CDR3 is TGTGCCAGCTCACCCCAGACAGGGAACACTGAAGCTTTCTTT. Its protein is CASSPQTGNTEAFF.

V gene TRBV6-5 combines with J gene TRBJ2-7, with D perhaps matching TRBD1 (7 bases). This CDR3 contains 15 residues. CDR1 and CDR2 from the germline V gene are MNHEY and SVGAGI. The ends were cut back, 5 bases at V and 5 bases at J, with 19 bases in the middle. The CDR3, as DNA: TGTGCCAGCAGTCGCCGGGACAGCGGGTCGAACGAGCAGTACTTC. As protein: CASSRRDSGSNEQYF.

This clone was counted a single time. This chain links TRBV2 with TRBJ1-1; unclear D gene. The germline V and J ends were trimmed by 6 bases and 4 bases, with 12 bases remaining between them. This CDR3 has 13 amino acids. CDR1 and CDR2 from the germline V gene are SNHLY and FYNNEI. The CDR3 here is CASRSPRRTEAFF. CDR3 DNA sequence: TGTGCCAGCAGGAGTCCCAGGCGCACTGAAGCTTTCTTT.